This T cell receptor beta chain emerged from a study of blood T cell repertoires in COVID-19. Study context: Spain, Italy and the United States supplied samples that represented acute and convalescent COVID-19.

In the study's own analysis: Reference gene primer amplification yielded estimated nucleated cell counts. Repertoires were generated with immunoSEQ multiplex PCR, while TCRdb's copy carries only in-frame clones and drops some. D and trimming were read from the DNA, whereas the V and J calls and clone size are those reported in that table. This sample has some 72,000 clones, with about 89% found just once. The V gene lost 1 base and the J gene lost 8 bases, with 11 bases spanning the gap. The length of the CDR3 is 13 residues. The germline V gene has CDR1 SEHNR and CDR2 FQNEAQ (reference sequence). The sequence was obtained from a man aged 45 to 65 with active or convalescent COVID-19. Sequenced: peripheral blood. J is TRBJ1-2 and V is TRBV7-9; D is uncertain. In nucleotides, the CDR3 is TGTGCCAGCAGCTTAGATCTCCCTAGGGGCTACACCTTC. Its protein product is CASSLDLPRGYTF.